What follows are 10 T cell receptor beta chains derived from one specimen sequenced in a study of blood T cell repertoires in COVID-19 (dated by TCRdb to the early 2020s). Libraries came from the immunoSEQ multiplex PCR assay. TCRdb retrieved this table from immuneACCESS and kept in-frame rearrangements only. Not all clones are present; in checked studies, unresolved V genes account for under half, and no reason is known for the remainder. This sample comprises around 100,000 clones, about 90% of them detected only once. Roughly 2% of the sample is in the top ten clones. Sample: peripheral blood. These receptors all come from a man aged 50 or older with active COVID-19.

The rearrangement uses TRBV2 and TRBJ1-1, with 8 bases that match TRBD1. Losses at the gene ends were 5 bases for V and 7 bases for J; bases not matched to a gene: 3. Germline CDR1 and CDR2: SNHLY and FYNNEI. This CDR3 spans 12 amino acids. The CDR3 coding sequence is TGTGCCAGCAGTCAACAGGGGGGTGAAGCTTTCTTT. This codes for CASSQQGGEAFF.

This clone was counted between two and nine times. The chain recombines TRBV13 with TRBJ2-7, with D possibly matching TRBD2 (7 bases). The CDR3 has 14 residues. V lost 5 bases, J lost 3 bases, and 14 bases lay in between. Germline assignment: CDR1 PRHDT and CDR2 FYEKMQ (reference sequence). Here the CDR3 reads CASSPRGAFYEQYF. DNA of the CDR3: TGTGCCAGCAGCCCCCGGGGGGCCTTCTACGAGCAGTACTTC.

V and J are TRBV2 and TRBJ1-1; no clear D gene. The CDR3 has 13 residues. Trimming removed 8 bases at V and 6 bases at J, with 16 bases between. The germline gives CDR1 SNHLY, CDR2 FYNNEI. The CDR3 DNA is TGTGCCAGCTCGGCCGACACCCGCGCTGAAGCTTTCTTT. It is translated as CASSADTRAEAFF.

The CDR3 DNA sequence: TGTGCTAGTGGTTTATGGGGCAGGAGCTCCTACGAGCAGTACTTC. Its translation is CASGLWGRSSYEQYF. The genes are TRBV12-5 and TRBJ2-7, with a tentative D call TRBD1 (5 bases). Germline CDR1 and CDR2: LGHNT and FRNRAP. V was cut by 3 bases and J by 0 bases, with 12 bases left in between. The CDR3 contains 15 residues.

The V and J genes are TRBV4-2 and TRBJ1-6; the D is unclear. Between the trimmed V and J ends, which lost 0 bases and 7 bases, there was a span of 10 bases. Per the germline V gene, CDR1 is LGHNA and CDR2 is YNFKEQ. The CDR3 runs to 15 residues. The CDR3 DNA sequence: TGTGCCAGCAGCCAAGATCTTGGCGGGAATTCACCCCTCCACTTT. Encoded protein: CASSQDLGGNSPLHF.

This rearrangement joins TRBV2 to TRBJ1-1, with TRBD1 identical over 8 bases. The CDR3 contains 13 residues. The junction had 3 bases not matched to a gene; V was cut back by 7 bases and J by 2 bases. CDR1 SNHLY and CDR2 FYNNEI come from the germline V gene. For the CDR3, the DNA is TGTGCCAGCAATGGACAGGGCAACACTGAAGCTTTCTTT. Translation gives CASNGQGNTEAFF.

V usage is TRBV12-5 and J usage is TRBJ1-4; D is perhaps TRBD1 (5 bases). CDR3 length: 15 amino acids. The V end lost 4 bases, the J end lost 0 bases, and 9 bases lay between the germline ends. Germline CDR1 LGHNT, CDR2 FRNRAP. CDR3 sequence reads: CASGSTVATNEKLFF. The CDR3 coding sequence is TGTGCTAGTGGTTCGACAGTTGCAACTAATGAAAAACTGTTTTTT.

V is TRBV5-5 and J is TRBJ1-3, with TRBD1 identical over 10 bases. The CDR3 totals 15 residues. After removal of 5 bases from V and 2 bases from J, the junction contained 4 bases not matched to a gene. Germline assignment: CDR1 SGHKS and CDR2 YYEKEE (reference sequence). CDR3 amino acids: CASRFGTGAGNTIYF. CDR3 coding DNA: TGTGCCAGCAGATTTGGGACAGGGGCTGGAAACACCATATATTTT.

The chain recombines TRBV7-9 with TRBJ2-3; D gene unclear. Germline loops: CDR1 SEHNR, CDR2 FQNEAQ (reference sequence). CDR3 size: 14 residues. V was cut by 5 bases and J by 4 bases, with 13 bases left in between. The CDR3 DNA reads as TGTGCCAGCAGCATAACAGCAAGTCCAGATACGCAGTATTTT. Its translation: CASSITASPDTQYF. The full variable domain, its missing parts supplied by reference TRBV7-9 and TRBJ2-3, is DTGVSQNPRHKITKRGQNVTFRCDPISEHNRLYWYRQTLGQGPEFLTYFQNEAQLEKSRLLSDRFSAERPKGSFSTLEIQRTEQGDSAMYLCASSITASPDTQYFGPGTRLTVL.

The chain carries TRBV9 and TRBJ1-2; no definite D call. Trimming removed 0 bases from V and 8 bases from J, with 14 bases in between. Germline loops: CDR1 SGDLS, CDR2 YYNGEE. The CDR3 runs to 14 residues. The chain's CDR3 is CASSVGDNLMGYTF. The CDR3 region has the DNA TGTGCCAGCAGCGTAGGTGACAATTTAATGGGCTACACCTTC.